This T cell receptor beta chain was identified during a study of Ad26.COV2.S vaccination and SARS-CoV-2 variants. Turning to the study itself: Recipients of Ad26.COV2.S got it intramuscularly, once or twice 56 days apart.

The data were produced by immunoSEQ multiplex PCR, yet TCRdb's version contains in-frame clones alone and is incomplete. The sample shows around 400,000 clones, around 82% of them seen only once. Described treatment: around 19 received Ad26.COV2.S at low or high dose, single or two shots; roughly five received placebo; per-sample allocation not given. Sampling occurred on day 63 after the first vaccine or placebo injection. Per the germline V gene, CDR1 is MNHEY and CDR2 is SVGAGI. The CDR3 covers 15 residues. Trimming left V 5 bases short and J 4 bases short, with 17 bases between. Study-wide findings and caveats: Breadth measured for non-spike TCRs was similar across vaccine and placebo recipients.

Turning to this clone: The antigen is undetermined.

The genes are TRBV6-5 and TRBJ1-2; a weak D match, TRBD1 (5 bases). The sequence was obtained from a person between 18 and 60 years old who received the Ad26.COV2.S COVID-19 vaccine or a placebo. The sequencing here drew on peripheral blood, taken in a trial of Ad26.COV2.S vaccine versus placebo. The CDR3 protein is CASSPSRRGLYGYTF. The CDR3 nucleotides read TGTGCCAGCAGTCCCTCGAGGAGGGGACTCTATGGCTACACCTTC.